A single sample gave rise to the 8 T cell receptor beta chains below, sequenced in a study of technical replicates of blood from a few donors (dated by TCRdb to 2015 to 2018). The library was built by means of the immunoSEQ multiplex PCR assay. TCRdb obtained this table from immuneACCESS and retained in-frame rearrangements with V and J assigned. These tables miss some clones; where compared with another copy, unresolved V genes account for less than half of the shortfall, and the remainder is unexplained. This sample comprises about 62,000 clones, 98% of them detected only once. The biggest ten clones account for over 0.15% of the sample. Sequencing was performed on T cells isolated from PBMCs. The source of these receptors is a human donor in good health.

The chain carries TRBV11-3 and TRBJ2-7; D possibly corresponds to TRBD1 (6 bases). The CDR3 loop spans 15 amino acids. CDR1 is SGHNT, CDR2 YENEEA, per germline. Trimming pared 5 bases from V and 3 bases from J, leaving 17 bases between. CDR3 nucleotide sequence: TGTGCCAGCAGCGCGGATGGGGGACATCACTACGAGCAGTACTTC. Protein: CASSADGGHHYEQYF.

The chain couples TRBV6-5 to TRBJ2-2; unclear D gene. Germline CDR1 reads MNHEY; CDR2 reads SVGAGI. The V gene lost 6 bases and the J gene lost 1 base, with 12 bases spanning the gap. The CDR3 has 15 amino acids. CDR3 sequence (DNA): TGTGCCAGCAGGAAAATTTCGGGGAACACCGGGGAGCTGTTTTTT. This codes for CASRKISGNTGELFF.

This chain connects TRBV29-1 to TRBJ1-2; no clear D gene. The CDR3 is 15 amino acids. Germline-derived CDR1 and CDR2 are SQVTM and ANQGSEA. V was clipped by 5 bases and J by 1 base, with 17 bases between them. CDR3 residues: CSVYRPGVDNYGYTF. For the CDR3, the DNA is TGCAGCGTTTATAGACCAGGCGTCGATAACTATGGCTACACCTTC.

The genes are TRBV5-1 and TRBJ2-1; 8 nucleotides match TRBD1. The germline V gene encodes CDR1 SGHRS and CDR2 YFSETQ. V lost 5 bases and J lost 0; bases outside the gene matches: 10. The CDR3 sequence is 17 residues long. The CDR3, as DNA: TGCGCCAGCAGTCTGACAGGGGCCTATAGCTCCTACAATGAGCAGTTCTTC. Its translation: CASSLTGAYSSYNEQFF.

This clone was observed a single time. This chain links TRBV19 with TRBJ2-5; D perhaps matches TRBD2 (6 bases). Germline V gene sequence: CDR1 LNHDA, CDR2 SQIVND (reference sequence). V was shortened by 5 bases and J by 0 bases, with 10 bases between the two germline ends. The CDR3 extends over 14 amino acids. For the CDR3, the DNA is TGTGCCAGTAGTGCCCGGGACTACCAAGAGACCCAGTACTTC. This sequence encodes CASSARDYQETQYF.

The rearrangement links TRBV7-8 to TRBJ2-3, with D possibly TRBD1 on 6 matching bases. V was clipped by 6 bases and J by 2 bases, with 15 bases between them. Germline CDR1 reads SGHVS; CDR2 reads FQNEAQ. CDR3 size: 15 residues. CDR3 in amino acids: CASSIQGWATDTQYF. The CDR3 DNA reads TGTGCCAGCAGTATTCAGGGGTGGGCCACAGATACGCAGTATTTT.

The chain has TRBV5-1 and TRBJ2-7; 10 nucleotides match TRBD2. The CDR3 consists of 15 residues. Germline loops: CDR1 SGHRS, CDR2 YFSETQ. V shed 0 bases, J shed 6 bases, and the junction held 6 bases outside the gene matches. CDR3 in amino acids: CASSLGLAGVSEQYF. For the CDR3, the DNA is TGCGCCAGCAGCTTGGGGCTAGCGGGAGTTTCCGAGCAGTACTTC.

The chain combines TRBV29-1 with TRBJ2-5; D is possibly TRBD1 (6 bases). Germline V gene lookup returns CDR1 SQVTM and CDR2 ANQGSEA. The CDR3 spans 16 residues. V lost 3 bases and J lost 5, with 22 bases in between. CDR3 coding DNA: TGCAGCGTTGATCTGGGACACCTTCGAAACTTGGAGACCCAGTACTTC. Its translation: CSVDLGHLRNLETQYF. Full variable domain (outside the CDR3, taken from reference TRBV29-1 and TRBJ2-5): SAVISQKPSRDICQRGTSLTIQCQVDSQVTMMFWYRQQPGQSLTLIATANQGSEATYESGFVIDKFPISRPNLTFSTLTVSNMSPEDSSIYLCSVDLGHLRNLETQYFGPGTRLLVL.